This T cell receptor (beta chain) was sequenced during a study of blood T cells in healthy people across ages (dated by TCRdb to between 2014 and 2016). Some background on the complete study: Template switching captured roughly one uniquely barcoded TCR beta cDNA molecule per two T cells in model experiments. To track age-related changes in TCR beta repertoire diversity, the study relied on deep sequencing normalized with unique cDNA molecular identifiers. The donors were split into four age groups: young (average about 16 years), middle-aged (around 40), aged (about 62) and long-lived (over 75). Donors of different ages were randomly distributed across sequencing lanes to avoid experimental bias. The study analyzed two additional independent replicas of 1 million unique cDNA reads from the same blood draw for two donors, one aged 18 to 30 and one aged 80 or older.

The study at large found these results: As age increased, observed TCR beta diversity per million T cells dropped in a roughly linear way, and a significant reduction was already evident by age 40. Estimates of total diversity based on one million sequenced T cells were regarded as lower bounds and as underestimates. Because the CMV infection status of the donors was unknown, age-related changes in expanded clonotypes may potentially have been confounded. Observed TCR beta diversity correlated strongly with the percentage of naive T cells measured by flow cytometry. Compared with the aged group, the long-lived group had more naive CD4+ T cells, fewer expanded clones and increased TCR diversity, suggesting age selection. Conclusive comparison of naive and antigen-experienced compartments was prevented by the profiling of bulk unsorted PBMCs.

This clonotype was seen at least ten times. Its antigen is unknown. No much larger clone exists at a distance of one base, and base qualities are not known. The method behind the library was 5' RACE. These reads were obtained on an Illumina HiSeq 2500. A second 7 to 11 cycle PCR used a sample-barcoded 5' primer and a J-beta primer mix. Each TCR beta cDNA molecule received a unique molecular identifier from a template-switch 5' adaptor carrying 12 random nucleotides. At least 2.5 million CDR3-containing paired-end reads were obtained from each sample. First-strand cDNA synthesis was performed from all RNA using the Mint cDNA synthesis kit, with priming by a TRBC-specific oligonucleotide. All cDNA was treated with uracil-DNA glycosylase and then went through a first 18-cycle PCR with the universal primers M1SS and BC2_uni_R. Under the source paper's analysis protocol: Normalization of each sample was performed by random selection of 1 million high-quality reads, each carrying a distinct molecular identifier. Reads sharing molecular identifiers were discarded rather than binned into consensus sequences. MiTCR, with a Q25 quality threshold and the strictest error-elimination algorithm, was used for CDR3 identification, clonotype clustering and error correction. A nonparametric unseen species model using Euler transformation provided a lower-bound estimate of total TCR beta diversity. TCRdb cleaned the public reads at Q25 with fastp, built clones with MiXCR and kept in-frame beta chains. Each entry is one CDR3 protein sequence, shown with its most common DNA and genes. The V and J calls and clone size come from TCRdb's table, not from the authors' own analysis. Recorded for this sample are 700,000 or so distinct CDR3 sequences; 22% of them occurred a single time. Around 21% of the sample goes to the ten largest clones.

Systemically healthy Caucasian individuals from Russia, 35 to 50 in total and aged roughly 6 to 95 years, were included as donors. Each donor gave ten milliliters of peripheral blood, drawn into EDTA-treated Vacutainer tubes. Ficoll-Paque density-gradient centrifugation was used to isolate PBMCs, with at least 6 million obtained per sample. Trizol reagent was used to extract total RNA from PBMCs, with at least 5.5 micrograms per sample. For every donor, an aliquot of PBMCs went through flow cytometry to measure the percentages of naive CD45RAhigh/CD27high T cells. The sequence was collected from a man between 65 and 80 years old in good health. The sequenced material came from blood.

The CDR3 amino acid sequence is: CASSQDYGGGLNTEAFF. The DNA is TGTGCCAGCAGCCAAGATTATGGGGGGGGATTGAACACTGAAGCTTTCTTT. The chain employs TRBV14 and TRBJ1-1; TRBD1 might be the D gene, on 5 matching bases. As encoded in the germline V gene, CDR1 is SGHDN while CDR2 is FVKESK. The CDR3 runs 17 residues from the cysteine to the phenylalanine. Just CDR3 DNA is preserved here, 51 bases in frame from base 1. V lost 0 bases and J lost 0 bases; the stretch between them is 14 bases long.